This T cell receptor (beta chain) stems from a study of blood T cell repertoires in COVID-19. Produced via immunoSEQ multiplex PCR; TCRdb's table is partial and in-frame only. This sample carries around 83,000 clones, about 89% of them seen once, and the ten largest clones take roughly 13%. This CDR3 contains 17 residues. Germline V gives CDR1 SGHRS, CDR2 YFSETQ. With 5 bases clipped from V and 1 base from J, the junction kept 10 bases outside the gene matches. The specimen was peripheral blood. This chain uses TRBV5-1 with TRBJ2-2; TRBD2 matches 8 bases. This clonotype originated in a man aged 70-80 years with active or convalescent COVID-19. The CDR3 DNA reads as TGCGCCAGCAGACCACCGGGACTAGTCATGAACACCGGGGAGCTGTTTTTT. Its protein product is CASRPPGLVMNTGELFF. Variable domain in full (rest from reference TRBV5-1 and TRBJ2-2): KAGVTQTPRYLIKTRGQQVTLSCSPISGHRSVSWYQQTPGQGLQFLFEYFSETQRNKGNFPGRFSGRQFSNSRSEMNVSTLELGDSALYLCASRPPGLVMNTGELFFGEGSRLTVL.